These 21 T cell receptor beta chains came from one sample sequenced in a study of cytomegalovirus exposure and HLA in healthy donors. 13 Jbeta primers and 60 Vbeta primers were used for the PCR. The assay was immunoSEQ multiplex PCR, and TCRdb's table has in-frame clones only and misses some. The sample contains 130,000 or so clones, about 79% of which appear only once. The sequenced sample consisted of PBMCs. Receptors originate from a woman younger than 30 in good health and CMV-seropositive.

This clone showed up just a few times. This chain links TRBV5-6 with TRBJ1-1, with D possibly being TRBD1 (5 bases). The CDR3 totals 13 residues. Trimming stripped 3 bases from V and 4 bases from J, with 10 bases between. Germline assignment: CDR1 SGHDT and CDR2 YYEEEE. The CDR3 DNA reads TGTGCCAGCAGCTGGTGGGGGGGCACTGAAGCTTTCTTT. Its protein product is CASSWWGGTEAFF.

This clone was counted once. The gene calls are TRBV27 and TRBJ1-6; no definite D call. Germline V gene lookup returns CDR1 MNHEY and CDR2 SMNVEV (reference sequence). Trimming shortened V by 0 bases and J by 5 bases, and 11 bases separated the two germline ends. The CDR3 contains 16 residues. CDR3 DNA: TGTGCCAGCAGTTTATCCCCCGGAGGGCATAATTCACCCCTCCACTTT. Its translation is CASSLSPGGHNSPLHF.

V usage is TRBV14 and J usage is TRBJ2-1; D may be TRBD2 (5 bases). This CDR3 has 13 amino acids. Trimming stripped 0 bases from V and 10 bases from J, with 10 bases between. Germline V lookup: CDR1 SGHDN, CDR2 FVKESK. The CDR3 loop is CASSQDSPGEQFF. Written as DNA, the CDR3 is TGTGCCAGCAGCCAAGACTCCCCGGGGGAGCAGTTCTTC. Combining the CDR3 with reference TRBV14 and TRBJ2-1 gives the whole variable domain EAGVTQFPSHSVIEKGQTVTLRCDPISGHDNLYWYRRVMGKEIKFLLHFVKESKQDESGMPNNRFLAERTGGTYSTLKVQPAELEDSGVYFCASSQDSPGEQFFGPGTRLTVL.

The V gene is TRBV4-2, the J gene TRBJ2-7; 9 positions match TRBD1. Germline loops: CDR1 LGHNA, CDR2 YNFKEQ. The V gene end was trimmed by 1 base and the J gene end by 2 bases; junction bases not matched to a gene: 9. The CDR3 spans 17 residues. The CDR3 DNA reads as TGTGCCAGCAGCCAAGCCACCGGGACAGGGACCACCTACGAGCAGTACTTC. Its protein product is CASSQATGTGTTYEQYF.

The chain combines TRBV4-1 with TRBJ1-2; 8 nucleotides line up with TRBD1. V shed 4 bases and J 2 bases; nucleotides not matched to a gene: 6. Germline loops: CDR1 MGHRA, CDR2 YSYEKL. The CDR3 covers 15 residues. The CDR3 reads CASSRGQGTNYGYTF. The CDR3 region has the DNA TGCGCCAGCAGCCGAGGACAGGGCACAAACTATGGCTACACCTTC.

J is TRBJ1-2 and V is TRBV2; D not resolved. V lost 4 bases and J lost 8, with 8 bases in between. Per the germline V gene, CDR1 is SNHLY and CDR2 is FYNNEI. CDR3 length: 11 residues. In DNA, the CDR3 is TGTGCCAGCAGTGTTACCGGGGGCTACACCTTC. Amino acid sequence: CASSVTGGYTF.

The V and J genes are TRBV6-6 and TRBJ2-3; the D gene is possibly TRBD2 (6 bases). V lost 2 bases and J lost 0, with 12 bases in between. Germline V CDR1 and CDR2: MNHNY, SVGAGI (reference sequence). CDR3 size: 16 residues. CDR3 bases: TGTGCCAGCAGTTACCCCGCGGGGACTAGCACAGATACGCAGTATTTT. This encodes CASSYPAGTSTDTQYF.

The gene calls are TRBV6-1 and TRBJ2-3; D gene ambiguous. This CDR3 has 15 residues. CDR1 MNHNS and CDR2 SASEGT come from the germline V gene. V was clipped by 0 bases and J by 2 bases, with 9 bases between them. The CDR3, as DNA: TGTGCCAGCAGTGAAGCTCTCCTACCCACAGATACGCAGTATTTT. It is translated as CASSEALLPTDTQYF.

Details on this clone: Additional DNA sequences in this sample encode the identical CDR3. J is TRBJ2-7 and V is TRBV4-1; 9 nucleotides agree with TRBD2. V gave up 6 bases and J gave up 4 bases; unmatched junction bases: 4. Germline lookup yields CDR1 MGHRA and CDR2 YSYEKL. The CDR3 sequence is 13 residues long. The CDR3 region is CASSRGLAYEQYF. CDR3 DNA sequence: TGCGCCAGCAGTCGGGGACTAGCTTACGAGCAGTACTTC.

The rearrangement uses TRBV7-3 and TRBJ2-2; D remains unclear. There are 15 residues in the CDR3. Germline assignment: CDR1 SGHTA and CDR2 FQGTGA. The ends were cut back, 2 bases at V and 7 bases at J, with 14 bases in the middle. The CDR3 reads CASSLSPRWSGELFF. For the CDR3, the DNA is TGTGCCAGCAGCTTATCCCCACGGTGGAGCGGGGAGCTGTTTTTT.

V is TRBV7-9 and J is TRBJ1-2; a possible D gene is TRBD1 (5 bases). V lost 5 bases, J lost 2 bases, and 15 bases lay in between. The CDR3 runs 15 residues. CDR1 is SEHNR and CDR2 is FQNEAQ in the germline V gene (reference sequence). In nucleotides, the CDR3 is TGTGCCAGCAGCCCGGGAGGACATCTCAACTATGGCTACACCTTC. This sequence encodes CASSPGGHLNYGYTF.

This chain uses TRBV15 with TRBJ2-3; D is perhaps TRBD2 (5 bases). In germline, CDR1 is LNHNV, CDR2 YYDKDF (reference sequence). The CDR3 has 17 residues. Trimming took off 6 bases at V and 2 bases at J, with 21 bases between the two ends. CDR3 residues: CATSPDVARLSTDTQYF. CDR3 in DNA: TGTGCCACCAGTCCCGACGTGGCGAGACTATCCACAGATACGCAGTATTTT.

The chain uses TRBV9 and TRBJ2-3; weak D call: TRBD2 (5 bases). Germline loops: CDR1 SGDLS, CDR2 YYNGEE. The CDR3 totals 15 residues. Trimming took off 0 bases at V and 6 bases at J, with 14 bases between the two ends. CDR3 nucleotides: TGTGCCAGCAGCGTAGTCGAACTAGATGAGGATACGCAGTATTTT. It is translated as CASSVVELDEDTQYF.

This clone has a handful of counts. The chain joins TRBV6-1 to TRBJ2-3, with 9 bases fitting TRBD1. The CDR3 is 13 amino acids. In germline, CDR1 is MNHNS, CDR2 SASEGT. V lost 5 bases, J lost 4 bases, and 1 base stayed unmatched. CDR3 sequence reads: CASSRTGADTQYF. The CDR3 coding sequence is TGTGCCAGCAGTCGGACAGGGGCAGATACGCAGTATTTT.

This rearrangement joins TRBV11-3 to TRBJ1-2; D gene unclear. The CDR3 is made up of 13 amino acids. Germline V gene sequence: CDR1 SGHNT, CDR2 YENEEA. CDR3 coding DNA: TGTGCAACCGATTGGCCCTCTAACTATGGCTACACCTTC. Amino acid sequence: CATDWPSNYGYTF.

The rearrangement links TRBV18 to TRBJ2-5; 12 positions match TRBD1. Germline V gene data show CDR1 as KGHSH and CDR2 as LQKENI. V lost 1 base, J lost 5 bases, and 5 bases stayed unmatched. The CDR3 runs to 16 residues. The CDR3 region is CASSPRGTGGLETQYF. The CDR3 DNA follows: TGTGCCAGCTCACCACGGGGGACAGGGGGCTTGGAGACCCAGTACTTC.

Here the CDR3 reads CASSRTGLEEQYF. The DNA of the CDR3 is TGTGCCAGCAGTCGGACAGGGTTGGAAGAGCAGTACTTC. The chain joins TRBV27 to TRBJ2-7; 8 bases align to TRBD1. Germline trimming cut 5 bases from V and 7 bases from J; bases unmatched to any gene: 7. The CDR3 sequence is 13 residues long. Germline lookup yields CDR1 MNHEY and CDR2 SMNVEV (reference sequence).

This rearrangement joins TRBV7-9 to TRBJ2-4; D is ambiguous. The germline V and J ends were trimmed by 3 bases and 4 bases, with 7 bases remaining between them. Germline CDR1 SEHNR, CDR2 FQNEAQ (reference sequence). The CDR3 length is 13 residues. The CDR3 region is CASSFAVKNIQYF. DNA of the CDR3: TGTGCCAGCAGCTTCGCAGTTAAAAACATTCAGTACTTC.

The chain couples TRBV19 to TRBJ2-1; D perhaps matches TRBD1 (5 bases). The germline gives CDR1 LNHDA, CDR2 SQIVND (reference sequence). The CDR3 is 15 amino acids. The V and J ends lost 0 bases and 4 bases respectively, with 10 bases between them. The CDR3 nucleotides read TGTGCCAGTAGTATAGACCCGGACACGTACAATGAGCAGTTCTTC. Its protein is CASSIDPDTYNEQFF. The whole variable domain, remainder taken from reference TRBV19 and TRBJ2-1, is DGGITQSPKYLFRKEGQNVTLSCEQNLNHDAMYWYRQDPGQGLRLIYYSQIVNDFQKGDIAEGYSVSREKKESFPLTVTSAQKNPTAFYLCASSIDPDTYNEQFFGPGTRLTVL.

V and J are TRBV19 and TRBJ2-7; a weak D match, TRBD2 (6 bases). V was shortened by 5 bases and J by 3 bases, with 17 bases between the two germline ends. The CDR3 length is 15 residues. Germline V gives CDR1 LNHDA, CDR2 SQIVND (reference sequence). The CDR3 DNA reads as TGTGCCAGTAGTTTTCGGGCGGGGCTCTACTACGAGCAGTACTTC. As protein: CASSFRAGLYYEQYF. Variable domain in full (rest from reference TRBV19 and TRBJ2-7): DGGITQSPKYLFRKEGQNVTLSCEQNLNHDAMYWYRQDPGQGLRLIYYSQIVNDFQKGDIAEGYSVSREKKESFPLTVTSAQKNPTAFYLCASSFRAGLYYEQYFGPGTRLTVT.

The genes are TRBV27 and TRBJ2-7; D might be TRBD1 (6 bases). The CDR3 is made up of 12 amino acids. Trimming left V 4 bases short and J 6 bases short, with 10 bases between. CDR1 and CDR2 from the germline V gene are MNHEY and SMNVEV (reference sequence). The CDR3: CASSSQGFEQYF. The CDR3 nucleotides read TGTGCCAGCAGTTCCCAGGGGTTCGAGCAGTACTTC.